This is a list of T cell receptor beta chains from one sample in a study of T cells in Graves' hyperthyroidism and ophthalmopathy. TCRdb independently ran MiXCR on the multiplex PCR reads; one entry per CDR3 protein. The repertoire holds 300,000 to 350,000 distinct CDR3 sequences, with 18% as singletons. The source material was blood. The receptors were gathered from a woman aged 45-59 years with Graves' hyperthyroidism. The CDR3 runs from the conserved cysteine through the conserved F or W. D genes are given only for firm matches. A row's size may be missing; if present it is once, few, many or a size class.

V gene	D gene	clone size	J gene	CDR3 protein	CDR3 DNA
TRBV6-5	NA	NA	TRBJ2-1	CASSYFQGLSNEQFF	TGTGCCAGCAGTTACTTCCAGGGGTTAAGCAATGAGCAGTTCTTC
TRBV12-3/TRBV12-4	TRBD1	few	TRBJ1-5	CASSPGTGLENQPQHF	TGTGCCAGCAGCCCCGGGACAGGGCTGGAGAATCAGCCCCAGCATTTT
TRBV11-3	NA	NA	TRBJ2-1	CASSLEGWTNEQFF	TGTGCCAGCAGCTTAGAAGGGTGGACCAATGAGCAGTTCTTC
TRBV7-9	NA	NA	TRBJ2-1	CASTPAGYYNEQFF	TGTGCCAGCACCCCGGCAGGCTACTACAATGAGCAGTTCTTC
TRBV30	NA	many	TRBJ1-2	CAWSAFGTANGYTF	TGTGCCTGGAGTGCCTTCGGGACTGCGAATGGCTACACCTTC
TRBV12-3/TRBV12-4	NA	few	TRBJ2-1	CANQPRYNNEQFF	TGTGCCAACCAGCCACGATACAACAATGAGCAGTTCTTC
TRBV5-1	TRBD1	NA	TRBJ1-4	CASSGGTGGDEKLFF	TGCGCCAGCAGCGGGGGGACAGGCGGCGACGAAAAACTGTTTTTT
TRBV2	TRBD2	many	TRBJ2-7	CASRLAASYEQYF	TGTGCCAGCAGACTAGCGGCCTCCTACGAGCAGTACTTC
TRBV6-9	NA	few	TRBJ1-5	CASSRQAGQPQHF	TGTGCCAGCAGTCGACAAGCGGGTCAGCCCCAGCATTTT
TRBV30	TRBD2	NA	TRBJ2-1	CAWSPGGASNEQFF	TGTGCCTGGAGTCCCGGGGGGGCGAGCAATGAGCAGTTCTTC
TRBV6-1	TRBD2	many	TRBJ2-1	CASSLVPGTSGTNEQFF	TGTGCCAGCAGTCTCGTCCCCGGGACTAGCGGGACAAATGAGCAGTTCTTC
TRBV5-1	TRBD1	NA	TRBJ2-5	CASSYRTGNNQETQYF	TGCGCCAGCAGCTACCGGACAGGGAATAACCAAGAGACCCAGTACTTC
TRBV19	NA	once	TRBJ1-1	CASSTPSRTNTEAFF	TGTGCCAGTAGTACCCCGTCCAGGACGAACACTGAAGCTTTCTTT
TRBV12-3/TRBV12-4	NA	few	TRBJ2-7	CASSSGDNSYEQYF	TGTGCCAGCAGTTCGGGGGACAACTCCTACGAGCAGTACTTC
TRBV19	NA	NA	TRBJ2-5	CASSNPANQETQYF	TGTGCCAGTAGTAACCCGGCGAACCAAGAGACCCAGTACTTC
TRBV3-1	TRBD1	NA	TRBJ1-2	CASSQDLTGAGSYTF	TGTGCCAGCAGCCAAGATCTGACAGGGGCTGGGAGCTACACCTTC
TRBV6-1	TRBD2	NA	TRBJ2-1	CASRSSGGANEQFF	TGTGCCAGCAGATCGAGCGGGGGGGCTAATGAGCAGTTCTTC
TRBV27	TRBD2	NA	TRBJ2-3	CASSLLAGSYTDTQYF	TGTGCCAGCAGTTTACTAGCGGGATCATACACAGATACGCAGTATTTT
TRBV11-2	TRBD1	NA	TRBJ2-2	CASSRRPPGTGAGELFF	TGTGCCAGCAGCCGACGACCCCCGGGGACAGGGGCCGGGGAGCTGTTTTTT
TRBV6-2/TRBV6-3	TRBD1	NA	TRBJ1-5	CASSYSISGTGIRGGDRSNQPQHF	TGTGCCAGCAGTTACTCGATTTCAGGGACAGGGATTAGGGGAGGGGACCGTAGCAATCAGCCCCAGCATTTT
TRBV10-3	TRBD1	NA	TRBJ1-2	CAISPRDSFEGYTF	TGTGCCATCAGCCCCCGGGACAGCTTTGAGGGCTACACCTTC
TRBV6-5	TRBD2	NA	TRBJ2-5	CASSYSKLAGAQYF	TGTGCCAGCAGTTACTCAAAACTAGCGGGAGCCCAGTACTTC
TRBV7-9	NA	NA	TRBJ1-2	CASSLSTTVYGYTF	TGTGCCAGCAGCCTCTCTACTACAGTCTATGGCTACACCTTC
TRBV2	NA	many	TRBJ2-1	CASSEEGLGNEQFF	TGTGCCAGCAGTGAAGAAGGACTGGGGAATGAGCAGTTCTTC
TRBV7-3	NA	NA	TRBJ2-5	CASSPGYGAVGEETQYF	TGTGCCAGCAGCCCCGGGTACGGGGCCGTCGGCGAGGAGACCCAGTACTTC
TRBV5-1	TRBD2	NA	TRBJ2-1	CASSQDSGGGNEQFF	TGCGCCAGCAGCCAAGATAGCGGGGGAGGGAATGAGCAGTTCTTC
TRBV19	NA	NA	TRBJ1-1	CASSQGWDTEAFF	TGTGCCAGTAGCCAGGGGTGGGACACTGAAGCTTTCTTT
TRBV4-2	TRBD1	few	TRBJ1-1	CASSQRTGNTEAFF	TGTGCCAGCAGCCAGCGGACAGGGAACACTGAAGCTTTCTTT
TRBV12-3/TRBV12-4	NA	many	TRBJ1-1	CASSSRAVPEAFF	TGTGCCTCTTCATCACGGGCCGTCCCTGAAGCTTTCTTT
TRBV12-5	NA	few	TRBJ2-3	CASGLVRYREGRVETTDTQYF	TGTGCTAGTGGTTTGGTAAGATACAGGGAAGGTCGTGTGGAAACCACAGATACGCAGTATTTT
TRBV19	NA	NA	TRBJ1-3	CASSISEMGRVYF	TGTGCCAGTAGTATCTCTGAGATGGGTCGCGTATATTTT
TRBV5-1	TRBD1	many	TRBJ1-1	CASSQGVGATEAFF	TGCGCCAGCAGTCAGGGGGTAGGCGCCACTGAAGCTTTCTTT
TRBV3-1	NA	few	TRBJ1-5	CASSQESNQPQHF	TGTGCCAGCAGCCAAGAGTCAAATCAGCCCCAGCATTTT
TRBV5-1	NA	many	TRBJ2-1	CASSIGGRGGDEQFF	TGCGCCAGCAGCATCGGAGGGCGGGGTGGCGATGAGCAGTTCTTC
TRBV9	NA	few	TRBJ2-1	CASSVAANYNEQFF	TGTGCCAGCAGCGTAGCAGCTAACTACAATGAGCAGTTCTTC
TRBV19	NA	few	TRBJ2-2	CASSHWAAEANTGELFF	TGTGCCAGTAGCCATTGGGCCGCAGAAGCGAACACCGGGGAGCTGTTTTTT
TRBV20-1	NA	NA	TRBJ1-5	CSASLNQPQHF	TGCAGTGCTAGCCTCAATCAGCCCCAGCATTTT
TRBV20-1	TRBD2	NA	TRBJ2-2	CSAAGGGTTGELSF	TGCAGTGCCGCCGGGGGGGGGACCACCGGGGAGCTGTCTTTT
TRBV11-2	NA	few	TRBJ1-6	CASSTWKGTLGGSPLHF	TGTGCCAGCAGCACCTGGAAGGGGACCTTAGGAGGTTCACCCCTCCACTTT
TRBV20-1	TRBD1	few	TRBJ2-1	CSARDETGGDDEQFF	TGCAGTGCTAGAGATGAGACAGGGGGTGACGATGAGCAGTTCTTC
TRBV9	NA	NA	TRBJ2-1	CASSVGAGWDEQFF	TGTGCCAGCAGCGTAGGTGCGGGGTGGGATGAGCAGTTCTTC
TRBV25-1	NA	NA	TRBJ2-7	CASNWGLEQYF	TGTGCCAGCAATTGGGGTCTGGAGCAGTACTTC
TRBV3-1	TRBD1	many	TRBJ1-1	CASSSTGDTEAFF	TGTGCCAGCAGCTCAACAGGGGACACTGAAGCTTTCTTT
TRBV12-3/TRBV12-4	NA	many	TRBJ1-1	CASSKPTAGSLTEAFF	TGTGCCAGCAGCAAACCGACCGCGGGGTCGTTAACTGAAGCTTTCTTT
TRBV5-1	TRBD1	many	TRBJ1-6	CASRSDRGDSPLHF	TGCGCCAGCAGATCGGACAGGGGTGATTCACCCCTCCACTTT
TRBV3-1	NA	many	TRBJ2-2	CASSQGFTGELFF	TGTGCCAGCAGCCAAGGATTCACCGGGGAGCTGTTTTTT
TRBV6-1	NA	many	TRBJ2-2	CASSSNPLLARGTGELFF	TGTGCCAGCAGTTCCAACCCCCTTCTAGCGCGGGGAACCGGGGAGCTGTTTTTT
TRBV6-1	NA	few	TRBJ2-1	CASRAYNEVYNEQFF	TGTGCCAGCAGGGCCTACAACGAGGTCTACAATGAGCAGTTCTTC